Listed here are 10 T cell receptor beta chains from one sample, sequenced in a study of neurological immune-mediated disorders. TCRdb passed the 5' RACE reads through MiXCR, listing each CDR3 protein once. The repertoire holds 69,000 or so distinct CDR3 sequences, with about 5% as singletons. Sequenced sample: PBMCs. The receptors were gathered from a woman aged 70-85 years with multiple sclerosis.

This clonotype appeared many times. The rearrangement joins TRBV20-1 to TRBJ2-3; TRBD2 matches 8 bases. V trimming: 1 base; J trimming: 4 bases; junction bases outside the gene matches: 10. The V gene's germline CDR1 is DFQATT and CDR2 SNEGSKA (reference sequence). CDR3 length: 16 amino acids. Here the CDR3 DNA reads TGCAGTGCTAGAGGTCCGGTCAGCGGGAGCGCAGATACGCAGTATTTT. Its protein is CSARGPVSGSADTQYF.

This clonotype was seen more than once but under ten times. The rearrangement links TRBV9 to TRBJ2-1; no clear D. The CDR3 runs to 12 residues. CDR1 and CDR2 from the germline V gene are SGDLS and YYNGEE. V lost 4 bases and J lost 10, with 12 bases in between. CDR3 coding DNA: TGTGCCAGCAGCCCACCGGCTCCGGAGCAGTTCTTC. This gives the protein CASSPPAPEQFF.

This clonotype was detected many times. The chain combines TRBV7-2 with TRBJ2-7; the match to TRBD2 covers 8 bases. Germline-derived CDR1 and CDR2 are SGHTA and FQGNSA. Trimming took 5 bases from V and 4 from J; bases not matched to a gene: 13. The CDR3 is made up of 16 amino acids. CDR3 in DNA: TGTGCCAGCAGCCGAGGATCTAGCGGGTGGCCTTACGAGCAGTACTTC. Protein sequence: CASSRGSSGWPYEQYF.

This clonotype was observed many times. The V and J genes are TRBV15 and TRBJ1-1; the D is unclear. The CDR3 has 15 amino acids. CDR1 is LNHNV and CDR2 is YYDKDF in the germline V gene (reference sequence). V was pared by 3 bases and J by 4 bases, with 15 bases between. The CDR3 bases are TGTGCCACCAGCAGCGGCCGCTCCCCGCTCACTGAAGCTTTCTTT. Residues: CATSSGRSPLTEAFF.

Many counts were recorded for this clonotype. CDR3 in amino acids: CASSQDPSANTDTQYF. The CDR3 nucleotides read TGCGCCAGCAGCCAAGATCCTAGCGCCAACACAGATACGCAGTATTTT. The chain couples TRBV4-1 to TRBJ2-3, with TRBD2 as a possible D gene (6 bases). The CDR3 runs to 16 residues. Per germline, CDR1 MGHRA and CDR2 YSYEKL. Trimming removed 0 bases at V and 2 bases at J, with 12 bases between.

This clonotype has just a few counts. The chain carries TRBV18 and TRBJ1-6; D call uncertain. Germline-derived CDR1 and CDR2 are KGHSH and LQKENI. The CDR3 spans 18 residues. V lost 1 base and J 8 bases, leaving 21 bases between the germline ends. CDR3 sequence reads: CASSPRRPGSSHDSPLHF. The CDR3 nucleotides read TGTGCCAGCTCACCACGACGCCCTGGTTCCAGCCACGATTCACCCCTCCACTTT.

V is TRBV6-1 and J is TRBJ2-3; D is possibly TRBD2 (6 bases). V gave up 6 bases and J gave up 5 bases, with 15 bases separating them. The germline V gene encodes CDR1 MNHNS and CDR2 SASEGT. The CDR3 spans 14 residues. The CDR3 region is CASRDYFGGDTQYF. The CDR3 DNA sequence: TGTGCCAGCAGAGACTACTTCGGGGGAGATACGCAGTATTTT.

This clonotype was recorded at least ten times. The chain joins TRBV3-1 to TRBJ1-2, with a possible D match to TRBD1 (5 bases). The CDR3 is 13 amino acids. The V and J ends lost 1 base and 8 bases respectively, with 11 bases between them. Germline lookup yields CDR1 LGHDT and CDR2 YNNKEL (reference sequence). For the CDR3, the DNA is TGTGCCAGCAGCCAAGCCTACGGGGACGGCTACACCTTC. Protein: CASSQAYGDGYTF.

This clonotype was observed many times. The chain uses TRBV15 and TRBJ2-5; 7 positions match TRBD1. Looked up from germline, CDR1 is LNHNV and CDR2 is YYDKDF (reference sequence). With V trimmed by 0 bases and J by 5 bases, 12 bases remained unmatched. This CDR3 is built from 17 residues. CDR3 region: CATSRDRTGQGTETQYF. The CDR3 bases are TGTGCCACCAGCAGAGACCGGACAGGCCAGGGGACGGAGACCCAGTACTTC. Using reference TRBV15 and TRBJ2-5 for the parts outside the CDR3, the full variable domain is DAMVIQNPRYQVTQFGKPVTLSCSQTLNHNVMYWYQQKSSQAPKLLFHYYDKDFNNEADTPDNFQSRRPNTSFCFLDIRSPGLGDTAMYLCATSRDRTGQGTETQYFGPGTRLLVL.

V gene TRBV19 combines with J gene TRBJ2-1, with D perhaps TRBD2 (5 bases). This CDR3 has 15 amino acids. CDR1 and CDR2 from the germline V gene are LNHDA and SQIVND (reference sequence). Trimming removed 3 bases from V and 5 bases from J, with 14 bases in between. CDR3 in DNA: TGTGCCAGTAGTATCCGCCTAGCACCACACAATGAGCAGTTCTTC. Its translation is CASSIRLAPHNEQFF.